A single T cell receptor (beta chain) is shown here with its context. With 60 Vbeta and 13 Jbeta primers, the PCR was carried out. Profiling relied on immunoSEQ multiplex PCR, and the TCRdb table lists in-frame clones only, not all of them. The table lists some 160,000 clones, over 70% of them singletons. The data were obtained in a study of cytomegalovirus exposure and HLA in healthy donors. The CDR3 is made up of 17 amino acids. Germline trimming cut 2 bases from V and 6 bases from J; bases unmatched to any gene: 6. Per the germline V gene, CDR1 is SEHNR and CDR2 is FQNEAQ (reference sequence). The sequence came from a woman aged 40 to 50 in good health and CMV-seropositive. V is TRBV7-9 and J is TRBJ2-1; 14 nucleotides match TRBD2. Sequencing was performed on PBMCs. CDR3 coding DNA: TGTGCCAGCAGCTTACCCGGGACTAGCGGGGGAATCAATGAGCAGTTCTTC. This encodes CASSLPGTSGGINEQFF.